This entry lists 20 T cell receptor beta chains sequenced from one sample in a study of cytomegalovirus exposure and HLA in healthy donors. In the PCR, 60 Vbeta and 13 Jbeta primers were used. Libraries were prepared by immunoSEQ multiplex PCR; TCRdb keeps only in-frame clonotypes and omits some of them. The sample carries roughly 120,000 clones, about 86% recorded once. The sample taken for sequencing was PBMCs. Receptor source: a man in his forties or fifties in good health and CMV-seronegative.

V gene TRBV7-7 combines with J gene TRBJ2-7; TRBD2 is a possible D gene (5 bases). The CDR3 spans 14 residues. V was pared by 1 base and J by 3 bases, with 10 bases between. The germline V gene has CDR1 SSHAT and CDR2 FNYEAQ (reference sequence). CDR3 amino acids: CASSLGSGSYEQYF. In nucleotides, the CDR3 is TGTGCCAGCAGCTTAGGTTCGGGGAGCTACGAGCAGTACTTC.

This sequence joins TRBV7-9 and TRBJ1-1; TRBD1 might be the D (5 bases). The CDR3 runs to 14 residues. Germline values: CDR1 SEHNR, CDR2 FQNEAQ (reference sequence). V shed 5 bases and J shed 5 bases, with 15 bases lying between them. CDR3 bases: TGTGCCAGCAGCGCCTTAGGGACTCCAACTGAAGCTTTCTTT. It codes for CASSALGTPTEAFF.

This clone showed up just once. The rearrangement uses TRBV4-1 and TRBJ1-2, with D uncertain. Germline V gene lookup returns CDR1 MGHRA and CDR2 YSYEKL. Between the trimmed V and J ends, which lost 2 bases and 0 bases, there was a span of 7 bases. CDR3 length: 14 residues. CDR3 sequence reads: CASSQQVANYGYTF. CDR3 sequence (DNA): TGCGCCAGCAGCCAACAGGTGGCTAACTATGGCTACACCTTC.

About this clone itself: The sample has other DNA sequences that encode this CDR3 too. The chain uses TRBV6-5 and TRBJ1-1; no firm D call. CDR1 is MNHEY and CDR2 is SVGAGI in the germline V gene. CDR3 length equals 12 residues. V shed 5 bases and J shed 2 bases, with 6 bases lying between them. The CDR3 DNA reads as TGTGCCAGCAGTCGACTAAACACTGAAGCTTTCTTT. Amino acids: CASSRLNTEAFF.

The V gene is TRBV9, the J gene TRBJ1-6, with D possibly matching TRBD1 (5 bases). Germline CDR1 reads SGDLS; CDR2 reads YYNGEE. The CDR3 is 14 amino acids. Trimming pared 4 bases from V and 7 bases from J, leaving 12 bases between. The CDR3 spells CASSPGLGNSPLHF. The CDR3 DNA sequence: TGTGCCAGCAGCCCGGGACTGGGGAATTCACCCCTCCACTTT.

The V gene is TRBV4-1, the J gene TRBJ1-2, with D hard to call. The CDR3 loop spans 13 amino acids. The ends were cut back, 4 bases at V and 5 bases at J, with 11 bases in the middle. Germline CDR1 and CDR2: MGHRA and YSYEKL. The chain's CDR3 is CASSPVRGYGYTF. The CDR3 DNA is TGCGCCAGCAGCCCCGTGCGGGGTTATGGCTACACCTTC.

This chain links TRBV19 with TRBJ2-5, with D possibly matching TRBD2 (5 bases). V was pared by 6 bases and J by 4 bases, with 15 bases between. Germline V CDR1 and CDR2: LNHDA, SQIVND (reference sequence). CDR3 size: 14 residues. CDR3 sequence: CASSRGPAGETQYF. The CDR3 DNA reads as TGTGCCAGTAGCAGAGGACCTGCGGGAGAGACCCAGTACTTC.

CDR3 residues: CASAFRAGGGYTF. The CDR3 nucleotides are TGTGCCAGCGCCTTTAGGGCAGGGGGCGGCTACACCTTC. The rearrangement links TRBV7-2 to TRBJ1-2; 8 bases match TRBD1. Germline assignment: CDR1 SGHTA and CDR2 FQGNSA. V lost 8 bases to trimming and J lost 8 bases; unmatched junction nucleotides: 10. The CDR3 runs to 13 residues.

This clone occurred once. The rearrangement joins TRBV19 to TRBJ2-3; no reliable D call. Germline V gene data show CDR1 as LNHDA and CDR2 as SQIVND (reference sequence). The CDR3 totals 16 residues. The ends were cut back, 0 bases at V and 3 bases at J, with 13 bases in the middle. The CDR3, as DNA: TGTGCCAGTAGTATAGAACCCAGGTACGGAACAGATACGCAGTATTTT. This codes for CASSIEPRYGTDTQYF. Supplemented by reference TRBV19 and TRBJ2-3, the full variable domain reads DGGITQSPKYLFRKEGQNVTLSCEQNLNHDAMYWYRQDPGQGLRLIYYSQIVNDFQKGDIAEGYSVSREKKESFPLTVTSAQKNPTAFYLCASSIEPRYGTDTQYFGPGTRLTVL.

This CDR3 is CASSRTGTEAFF. The DNA of the CDR3 is TGTGCCAGCAGCCGGACAGGAACTGAAGCTTTCTTT. The V call is TRBV28, the J call TRBJ1-1; 7 positions match TRBD1. V dropped 6 bases and J dropped 5; count of bases not matched to a gene: 3. Germline V lookup: CDR1 MDHEN, CDR2 SYDVKM. The CDR3 has 12 amino acids.

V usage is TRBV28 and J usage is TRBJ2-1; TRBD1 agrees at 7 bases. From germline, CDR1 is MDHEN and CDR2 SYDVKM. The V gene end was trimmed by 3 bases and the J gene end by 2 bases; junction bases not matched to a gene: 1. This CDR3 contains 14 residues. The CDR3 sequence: CASSLGQTYNEQFF. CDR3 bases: TGTGCCAGCAGTTTGGGACAGACCTACAATGAGCAGTTCTTC. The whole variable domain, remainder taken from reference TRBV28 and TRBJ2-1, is DVKVTQSSRYLVKRTGEKVFLECVQDMDHENMFWYRQDPGLGLRLIYFSYDVKMKEKGDIPEGYSVSREKKERFSLILESASTNQTSMYLCASSLGQTYNEQFFGPGTRLTVL.

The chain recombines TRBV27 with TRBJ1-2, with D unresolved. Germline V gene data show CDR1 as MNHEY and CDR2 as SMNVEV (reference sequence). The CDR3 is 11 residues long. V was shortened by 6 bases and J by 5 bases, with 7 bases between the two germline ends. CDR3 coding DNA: TGTGCCAGCAGATCTCTGTATGGCTACACCTTC. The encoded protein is CASRSLYGYTF.

The CDR3 reads CASSIRGAGGYTF. The CDR3 region has the DNA TGTGCCAGTAGTATACGGGGGGCAGGAGGCTACACCTTC. This chain uses TRBV19 with TRBJ1-2; D possibly corresponds to TRBD1 (6 bases). Germline V gene data show CDR1 as LNHDA and CDR2 as SQIVND (reference sequence). There are 13 residues in the CDR3. Trimming removed 2 bases at V and 8 bases at J, with 12 bases between.

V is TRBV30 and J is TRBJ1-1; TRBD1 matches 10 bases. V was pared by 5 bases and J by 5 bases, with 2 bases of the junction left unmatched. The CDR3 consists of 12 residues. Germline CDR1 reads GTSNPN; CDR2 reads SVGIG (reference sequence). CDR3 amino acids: CAWGQGGTEAFF. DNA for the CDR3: TGTGCCTGGGGACAGGGGGGGACTGAAGCTTTCTTT.

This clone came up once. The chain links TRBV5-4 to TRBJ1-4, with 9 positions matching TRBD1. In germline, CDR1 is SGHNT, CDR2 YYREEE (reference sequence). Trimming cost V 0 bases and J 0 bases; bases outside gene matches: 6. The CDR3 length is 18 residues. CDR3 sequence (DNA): TGTGCCAGCAGCTTGGGAACAGGGGGCGCCCCAACTAATGAAAAACTGTTTTTT. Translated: CASSLGTGGAPTNEKLFF.

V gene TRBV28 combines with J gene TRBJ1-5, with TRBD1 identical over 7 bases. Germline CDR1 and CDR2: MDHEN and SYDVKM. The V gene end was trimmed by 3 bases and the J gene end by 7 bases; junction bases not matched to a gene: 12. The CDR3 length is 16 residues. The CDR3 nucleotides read TGTGCCAGCAGTTTGGGCGGGACAGTTGTGGCGCAGCCCCAGCATTTT. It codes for CASSLGGTVVAQPQHF.

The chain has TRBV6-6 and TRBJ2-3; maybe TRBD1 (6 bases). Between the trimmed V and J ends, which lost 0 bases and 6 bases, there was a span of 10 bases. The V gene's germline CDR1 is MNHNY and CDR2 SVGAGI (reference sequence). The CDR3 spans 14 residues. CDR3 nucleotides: TGTGCCAGCAGTTACTCGCAGGGGTTGGATACGCAGTATTTT. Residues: CASSYSQGLDTQYF.

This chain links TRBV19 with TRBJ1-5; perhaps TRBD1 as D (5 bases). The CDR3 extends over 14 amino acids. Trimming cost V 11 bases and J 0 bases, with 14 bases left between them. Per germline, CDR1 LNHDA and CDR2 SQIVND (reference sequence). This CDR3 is CARGTGYSNQPQHF. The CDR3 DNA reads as TGTGCCCGGGGGACGGGCTATAGCAATCAGCCCCAGCATTTT.

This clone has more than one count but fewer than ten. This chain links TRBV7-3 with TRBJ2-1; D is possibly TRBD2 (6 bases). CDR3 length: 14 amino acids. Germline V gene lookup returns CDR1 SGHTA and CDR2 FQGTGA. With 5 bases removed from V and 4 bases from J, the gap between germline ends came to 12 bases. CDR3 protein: CASSGSGKYNEQFF. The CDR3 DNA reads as TGTGCCAGCAGCGGTAGCGGAAAGTACAATGAGCAGTTCTTC.

This chain's CDR3 is CASSGQEYTEAFF. The CDR3 DNA follows: TGTGCCAGCAGCGGACAGGAATATACTGAAGCTTTCTTT. This chain joins TRBV6-5 and TRBJ1-1, with 7 bases aligning to TRBD1. The ends lost 6 bases at V and 5 bases at J; junction bases unmatched: 6. The CDR3 consists of 13 residues. The germline gives CDR1 MNHEY, CDR2 SVGAGI.